A single sample gave rise to the 27 T cell receptor beta chains below, sequenced in a study of radiation and T cells in renal cell carcinoma. Noted time point: blood 2 weeks post-SBRT. The sample's treatment: 15 Gy SBRT to primary tumor, nephrectomy 4 weeks later. Using immunoSEQ multiplex PCR, the repertoire was profiled, and TCRdb retains in-frame clones only, with some absent. The profile shows some 120,000 clones, over 75% of them singletons. The sample was blood, taken from a patient whose treatment included radiotherapy and nephrectomy. All receptors come from a man aged 50 or older with renal cell carcinoma.

This clone was seen once. The V and J genes are TRBV4-3 and TRBJ1-3; unclear D gene. From germline, CDR1 is LGHNA and CDR2 YSLEER. This CDR3 comprises 17 residues. V lost 0 bases, J lost 0 bases, and 12 bases lay in between. CDR3 sequence reads: CASSQDRQASSGNTIYF. The CDR3 DNA follows: TGCGCCAGCAGCCAAGATCGGCAAGCCTCCTCTGGAAACACCATATATTTT.

The chain is built from TRBV2 and TRBJ1-2, with TRBD1 matching 8 bases. Germline values: CDR1 SNHLY, CDR2 FYNNEI. CDR3 length: 13 amino acids. V shed 6 bases and J 7 bases; nucleotides not matched to a gene: 7. CDR3 loop: CASSGQGEGGYTF. The CDR3 nucleotides read TGTGCCAGCAGCGGACAGGGCGAGGGTGGCTACACCTTC.

CDR3 protein: CASSTWTSAQETQYF. The CDR3 DNA is TGTGCCAGCAGCACTTGGACTAGCGCACAAGAGACCCAGTACTTC. The rearrangement joins TRBV7-2 to TRBJ2-5; TRBD2 matches 9 bases. The CDR3 is 15 amino acids. CDR1 and CDR2 (germline): SGHTA, FQGNSA. The junction had 6 bases not matched to a gene; V was cut back by 5 bases and J by 2 bases.

V and J are TRBV19 and TRBJ1-2; 8 bases map to TRBD1. CDR1 and CDR2 (germline): LNHDA, SQIVND (reference sequence). The trim removed 7 bases at V and 4 bases at J, leaving 29 bases unmatched. This CDR3 has 21 residues. The CDR3 reads CASISPTTRTGQAIWGYGYTF. DNA of the CDR3: TGTGCCAGTATAAGTCCCACAACACGGACGGGACAGGCGATTTGGGGCTATGGCTACACCTTC.

The chain recombines TRBV5-1 with TRBJ1-2; D call uncertain. This CDR3 contains 15 residues. Germline CDR1 and CDR2: SGHRS and YFSETQ. V was shortened by 0 bases and J by 6 bases, with 15 bases between the two germline ends. The CDR3 DNA reads as TGCGCCAGCAGCTTGGACGGCTGGCTCGGGGATGGCTACACCTTC. This translates into CASSLDGWLGDGYTF.

This clone has a handful of counts. This chain connects TRBV30 to TRBJ1-1; possible D gene TRBD1, 5 bases. The CDR3 spans 14 residues. V dropped 1 base and J dropped 0 bases, with 9 bases sitting between them. The germline V gene encodes CDR1 GTSNPN and CDR2 SVGIG (reference sequence). This CDR3 is CAWSGGPMNTEAFF. The CDR3 bases are TGTGCCTGGAGTGGGGGACCGATGAACACTGAAGCTTTCTTT.

The chain couples TRBV7-2 to TRBJ1-2, with D unclear. The CDR3 is made up of 12 amino acids. CDR1 is SGHTA and CDR2 is FQGNSA in the germline V gene. The V end was cut by 4 bases, the J end by 8 bases, with 11 bases between. CDR3 amino acids: CASSSYLIGYTF. The CDR3 bases are TGTGCCAGCAGCTCCTACTTAATCGGCTACACCTTC.

This chain joins TRBV19 and TRBJ2-7; D may be TRBD1 (5 bases). This CDR3 comprises 14 residues. Germline V gene sequence: CDR1 LNHDA, CDR2 SQIVND (reference sequence). The V end was cut by 5 bases, the J end by 1 base, with 12 bases between. The CDR3 spells CASSPITGSYEQYF. DNA for the CDR3: TGTGCCAGTAGTCCGATAACAGGTTCCTACGAGCAGTACTTC.

CDR3 loop: CASSVLLSSGYTF. DNA of the CDR3: TGTGCCAGCAGTGTACTACTATCTAGTGGCTACACCTTC. The chain recombines TRBV2 with TRBJ1-2; D ambiguous. Trimming stripped 4 bases from V and 7 bases from J, with 13 bases between. The CDR3 has 13 residues. The germline gives CDR1 SNHLY, CDR2 FYNNEI.

V is TRBV29-1 and J is TRBJ2-5, with unresolved D. V was shortened by 6 bases and J by 3 bases, with 14 bases between the two germline ends. This CDR3 contains 13 residues. Germline loops: CDR1 SQVTM, CDR2 ANQGSEA. The DNA for the CDR3 is TGCAGCGTCACTACACTAACGGAAGAGACCCAGTACTTC. Its translation: CSVTTLTEETQYF.

The chain links TRBV11-3 to TRBJ1-1; D might be TRBD1 (5 bases). The CDR3 contains 16 residues. In germline, CDR1 is SGHNT, CDR2 YENEEA. V shed 5 bases and J shed 4 bases, with 20 bases lying between them. The CDR3 nucleotides read TGTGCCAGCAGCCACTCCGACGGAGCGGGGCTCACTGAAGCTTTCTTT. Encoded protein: CASSHSDGAGLTEAFF.

This clone has a count of ten or more. The chain uses TRBV28 and TRBJ1-1; 7 bases match TRBD1. The V gene end was trimmed by 5 bases and the J gene end by 6 bases; junction bases not matched to a gene: 9. CDR1 is MDHEN, CDR2 SYDVKM, per germline. The CDR3 loop spans 14 amino acids. The CDR3 nucleotides read TGTGCCAGCAGTCGACAGGGCGAAGGGCCTGAAGCTTTCTTT. This gives the protein CASSRQGEGPEAFF.

The chain couples TRBV25-1 to TRBJ2-1, with TRBD2 matching 12 bases. Trimming removed 3 bases from V and 7 bases from J; junction bases left unmatched: 7. Germline lookup yields CDR1 MGHDK and CDR2 SYGVNS. The CDR3 sequence is 16 residues long. CDR3: CASSDRRTSGENEQFF. The CDR3 DNA is TGTGCCAGCAGTGATAGGCGGACTAGCGGGGAAAATGAGCAGTTCTTC. The full variable domain, its missing parts supplied by reference TRBV25-1 and TRBJ2-1, is EADIYQTPRYLVIGTGKKITLECSQTMGHDKMYWYQQDPGMELHLIHYSYGVNSTEKGDLSSESTVSRIRTEHFPLTLESARPSHTSQYLCASSDRRTSGENEQFFGPGTRLTVL.

This clone was counted between two and nine times. The chain employs TRBV10-3 and TRBJ1-2; unclear D gene. With 3 bases removed from V and 7 bases from J, the gap between germline ends came to 6 bases. Germline values: CDR1 ENHRY, CDR2 SYGVKD. This CDR3 spans 11 amino acids. CDR3 region: CAISETAGYTF. In nucleotides, the CDR3 is TGTGCCATCAGTGAAACGGCTGGCTACACCTTC.

CDR3 residues: CASRGTGFYEQYF. CDR3 DNA: TGTGCCAGCAGGGGGACAGGGTTTTACGAGCAGTACTTC. The V call is TRBV27, the J call TRBJ2-7; 9 bases line up with TRBD1. The CDR3 length is 13 residues. After removal of 6 bases from V and 4 bases from J, the junction contained 4 bases not matched to a gene. Per germline, CDR1 MNHEY and CDR2 SMNVEV (reference sequence).

The genes are TRBV19 and TRBJ1-4, with 9 bases lining up with TRBD1. Trimming at V came to 5 bases and at J to 3 bases, leaving 7 bases not matched to a gene. Germline V gives CDR1 LNHDA, CDR2 SQIVND (reference sequence). The CDR3 loop spans 16 amino acids. The CDR3 loop reads CASSGGQGEPNEKLFF. CDR3 in DNA: TGTGCCAGTAGTGGGGGACAGGGAGAACCTAATGAAAAACTGTTTTTT.

The J gene is TRBJ1-1, the V gene TRBV28; D gene uncertain. Trimming removed 3 bases from V and 6 bases from J, with 20 bases in between. The CDR3 sequence is 16 residues long. Germline CDR1 is MDHEN and CDR2 is SYDVKM. In DNA form, the CDR3 reads TGTGCCAGCAGTTTCACGGCCTGGTCTGGTAATGCTGAAGCTTTCTTT. Its translation: CASSFTAWSGNAEAFF.

The chain couples TRBV9 to TRBJ2-2; TRBD2 aligns across 10 bases. With V trimmed by 2 bases and J by 4 bases, 5 bases remained unmatched. Germline V gene data show CDR1 as SGDLS and CDR2 as YYNGEE. This CDR3 has 16 residues. CDR3 nucleotide sequence: TGTGCCAGCAGCGTCCTAGCGGGGGAGGGCACCGGGGAGCTGTTTTTT. Amino acid sequence: CASSVLAGEGTGELFF.

This clone was observed once. The chain is built from TRBV5-1 and TRBJ2-3; 9 bases fit TRBD2. The CDR3 sequence is 16 residues long. Germline CDR1 is SGHRS and CDR2 is YFSETQ. V lost 1 base, J lost 3 bases, and 6 bases stayed unmatched. Here the CDR3 reads CASSLWAGGPTDTQYF. CDR3 in DNA: TGCGCCAGCAGCTTGTGGGCGGGAGGGCCTACAGATACGCAGTATTTT. Filled out from reference TRBV5-1 and TRBJ2-3, the complete variable domain reads KAGVTQTPRYLIKTRGQQVTLSCSPISGHRSVSWYQQTPGQGLQFLFEYFSETQRNKGNFPGRFSGRQFSNSRSEMNVSTLELGDSALYLCASSLWAGGPTDTQYFGPGTRLTVL.

The chain carries TRBV10-1 and TRBJ2-1; D call uncertain. Trimming took off 2 bases at V and 2 bases at J, with 10 bases between the two ends. The CDR3 consists of 15 residues. The germline V gene has CDR1 WNHNN and CDR2 SYGVQD (reference sequence). CDR3 coding DNA: TGCGCCAGCAGTGAGCTGGCCGCACCCTACAATGAGCAGTTCTTC. It encodes CASSELAAPYNEQFF.

Only a few counts were recorded for this clone. The CDR3 region is CASSYRAESEGQEQFF. CDR3 DNA sequence: TGTGCCAGCAGTTACCGCGCGGAATCGGAAGGTCAGGAGCAGTTCTTC. The chain couples TRBV6-5 to TRBJ2-1; D gene uncertain. Germline CDR1 reads MNHEY; CDR2 reads SVGAGI. V was trimmed by 2 bases and J by 10 bases, leaving 21 bases between them. This CDR3 has 16 amino acids.

The chain's CDR3 is CASSLLESGYGYTF. The DNA of the CDR3 is TGTGCCAGCAGCTTATTAGAAAGTGGCTATGGCTACACCTTC. The chain uses TRBV7-2 and TRBJ1-2, with D unclear. Per the germline V gene, CDR1 is SGHTA and CDR2 is FQGNSA. The CDR3 is made up of 14 amino acids. The ends were cut back, 2 bases at V and 4 bases at J, with 11 bases in the middle.

V and J are TRBV2 and TRBJ1-2; 9 nucleotides match TRBD1. The V and J ends lost 5 bases and 5 bases, in that order; junction bases with no gene match: 3. The CDR3 contains 13 residues. CDR1 is SNHLY and CDR2 is FYNNEI in the germline V gene. The CDR3 DNA reads TGTGCCAGCAGTCGACAGGGGGATTATGGCTACACCTTC. Protein: CASSRQGDYGYTF.

The chain carries TRBV7-9 and TRBJ1-2; 12 positions match TRBD1. The CDR3 extends over 17 amino acids. Germline V gene data show CDR1 as SEHNR and CDR2 as FQNEAQ (reference sequence). The V segment lost 5 bases and the J segment 0 bases; nucleotides outside the gene matches: 7. As DNA, the CDR3 is TGTGCCAGCAGCGGCCGGGACAGGGGGCCATCTAACTATGGCTACACCTTC. It specifies CASSGRDRGPSNYGYTF. Using reference TRBV7-9 and TRBJ1-2 for the parts outside the CDR3, the full variable domain is DTGVSQNPRHKITKRGQNVTFRCDPISEHNRLYWYRQTLGQGPEFLTYFQNEAQLEKSRLLSDRFSAERPKGSFSTLEIQRTEQGDSAMYLCASSGRDRGPSNYGYTFGSGTRLTVV.

The V gene is TRBV6-5, the J gene TRBJ2-1; 9 bases match TRBD2. In germline, CDR1 is MNHEY, CDR2 SVGAGI. The CDR3 spans 15 residues. V trimming: 8 bases; J trimming: 5 bases; junction bases outside the gene matches: 10. CDR3 amino acids: CASRKSGRLNNEQFF. The CDR3 DNA sequence: TGTGCCAGCCGAAAGAGCGGGAGGTTGAACAATGAGCAGTTCTTC.

The chain is built from TRBV6-5 and TRBJ1-1; D is unresolved. The V end lost 0 bases, the J end lost 5 bases, and 10 bases lay between the germline ends. Germline values: CDR1 MNHEY, CDR2 SVGAGI. The CDR3 spans 14 residues. The DNA for the CDR3 is TGTGCCAGCAGTTACTCTTACCGGAGGACTGAAGCTTTCTTT. Translating gives CASSYSYRRTEAFF.

The chain couples TRBV5-6 to TRBJ1-1; D unclear. V dropped 1 base and J dropped 1 base, with 5 bases sitting between them. This CDR3 contains 13 residues. Per the germline V gene, CDR1 is SGHDT and CDR2 is YYEEEE. The CDR3 here is CASSLKPNTEAFF. CDR3 nucleotides: TGTGCCAGCAGCTTGAAACCGAACACTGAAGCTTTCTTT.